Below, 10 T cell receptor beta chains from the same sample are listed, as sequenced in a study of metastatic and nonmetastatic thyroid tumors (TCRdb year 2020). To prepare the library, PCR was applied. Sequenced on an Illumina HiSeq 4000. The raw public data were reprocessed by TCRdb itself: fastp quality trimming at Q25, MiXCR clonotype calling, in-frame beta chains only. The sample records roughly 21,000 clones, 28% of which are singletons. The top ten constitute 14% of the sample. No patient had received any treatment before thyroid surgery. Material for sequencing was tumor tissue. These receptors all come from a male donor with papillary thyroid cancer or a benign thyroid nodule (not recorded which). Some clones in this sample may be carry-over from other donors' samples.

By sample fraction, this clone is medium-sized. The chain combines TRBV6-5 with TRBJ2-7; 10 nucleotides align to TRBD2. The CDR3 totals 16 residues. CDR1 is MNHEY and CDR2 is SVGAGI in the germline V gene. V lost 2 bases to trimming and J lost 5 bases; unmatched junction nucleotides: 9. The CDR3 DNA sequence: TGTGCCAGCAGTTACCACTGGACTAGCGGAGACAACGAGCAGTACTTC. It yields the protein CASSYHWTSGDNEQYF.

This clone occurred a few times. This may be a read error, as it is one base from a much larger clone. This chain links TRBV7-9 with TRBJ2-5; tentative D call: TRBD2 (5 bases). Trimming stripped 2 bases from V and 5 bases from J, with 15 bases between. The length of the CDR3 is 15 residues. The germline gives CDR1 SEHNR, CDR2 FQNEAQ (reference sequence). The DNA of the CDR3 is TGTGCCAGCAGCTTACCGGCGGGCAGGTGGGAGACCCAGTACTTC. The encoded protein is CASSLPAGRWETQYF. Full variable domain (rest looked up from reference TRBV7-9 and TRBJ2-5): DTGVSQNPRHKITKRGQNVTFRCDPISEHNRLYWYRQTLGQGPEFLTYFQNEAQLEKSRLLSDRFSAERPKGSFSTLEIQRTEQGDSAMYLCASSLPAGRWETQYFGPGTRLLVL.

This clone was seen more than once but under ten times. The rearrangement joins TRBV6-6 to TRBJ1-6, with unresolved D. In germline, CDR1 is MNHNY, CDR2 SVGAGI (reference sequence). The CDR3 consists of 15 residues. The V end was cut by 0 bases, the J end by 9 bases, with 12 bases between. The CDR3 sequence: CASSYSTVAGSPLHF. CDR3 coding DNA: TGTGCCAGCAGTTACTCGACGGTAGCCGGTTCACCCCTCCACTTT.

This clone was seen a few times. The chain links TRBV6-5 to TRBJ1-6, with a weak D call TRBD1 (5 bases). Germline V gene data show CDR1 as MNHEY and CDR2 as SVGAGI. Between the trimmed V and J ends, which lost 2 bases and 4 bases, there was a span of 15 bases. The CDR3 sequence is 17 residues long. CDR3 region: CASSYTSGPEYNSPLHF. In DNA, the CDR3 is TGTGCCAGCAGTTACACATCAGGGCCAGAGTATAATTCACCCCTCCACTTT.

This clone has a single count. This chain connects TRBV2 to TRBJ1-6; TRBD1 matches at 10 bases. Trimming removed 6 bases from V and 7 bases from J; junction bases left unmatched: 9. Germline V gene sequence: CDR1 SNHLY, CDR2 FYNNEI. This CDR3 is 16 amino acids long. Here the CDR3 reads CASSLTRDRGNSPLHF. DNA for the CDR3: TGTGCCAGCAGCTTAACCCGGGACAGGGGAAATTCACCCCTCCACTTT.

The chain has TRBV20-1 and TRBJ2-3; no clear D gene. This CDR3 region has 14 residues. V was cut by 4 bases and J by 0 bases, with 11 bases left in between. CDR1 DFQATT and CDR2 SNEGSKA come from the germline V gene (reference sequence). Here the CDR3 reads CSAISSRSTDTQYF. The CDR3 DNA reads as TGCAGTGCTATTAGCTCGAGAAGCACAGATACGCAGTATTTT.

In its sample, this clone was seen many times. The rearrangement uses TRBV5-6 and TRBJ1-6; D remains unclear. Per the germline V gene, CDR1 is SGHDT and CDR2 is YYEEEE. With 0 bases removed from V and 11 bases from J, the gap between germline ends came to 18 bases. The CDR3 extends over 16 amino acids. CDR3 in amino acids: CASSLGTTILLAPLHF. The CDR3, as DNA: TGTGCCAGCAGCTTGGGGACGACGATCCTGTTGGCACCCCTCCACTTT. Filled out from reference TRBV5-6 and TRBJ1-6, the complete variable domain reads DAGVTQSPTHLIKTRGQQVTLRCSPKSGHDTVSWYQQALGQGPQFIFQYYEEEERQRGNFPDRFSGHQFPNYSSELNVNALLLGDSALYLCASSLGTTILLAPLHFGNGTRLTVT.

This sequence joins TRBV5-1 and TRBJ2-7, with 7 bases lining up with TRBD1. Germline CDR1 SGHRS, CDR2 YFSETQ. The length of the CDR3 is 14 residues. J was trimmed by 3 bases and V by 1 base; bases with no gene match: 4. The CDR3 reads CASSLTGEVYEQYF. CDR3 nucleotide sequence: TGCGCCAGCAGCTTGACAGGGGAAGTCTACGAGCAGTACTTC.

V and J are TRBV7-9 and TRBJ1-2, with D possibly TRBD1 on 5 matching bases. V gave up 2 bases and J gave up 4 bases, with 11 bases separating them. Looked up from germline, CDR1 is SEHNR and CDR2 is FQNEAQ (reference sequence). CDR3 length: 14 amino acids. The CDR3 bases are TGTGCCAGCAGCTTACCGACAGAAATCTATGGCTACACCTTC. It codes for CASSLPTEIYGYTF.

This chain joins TRBV12-3 or TRBV12-4 and TRBJ2-1; perhaps D is TRBD1 or TRBD2 (5 bases each). V was clipped by 2 bases and J by 2 bases, with 13 bases between them. The CDR3 runs to 16 residues. CDR3 sequence (DNA): TGTGCCAGCAGTTTACAGTTACTAGGGGCCTACAATGAGCAGTTCTTC. Translation: CASSLQLLGAYNEQFF.